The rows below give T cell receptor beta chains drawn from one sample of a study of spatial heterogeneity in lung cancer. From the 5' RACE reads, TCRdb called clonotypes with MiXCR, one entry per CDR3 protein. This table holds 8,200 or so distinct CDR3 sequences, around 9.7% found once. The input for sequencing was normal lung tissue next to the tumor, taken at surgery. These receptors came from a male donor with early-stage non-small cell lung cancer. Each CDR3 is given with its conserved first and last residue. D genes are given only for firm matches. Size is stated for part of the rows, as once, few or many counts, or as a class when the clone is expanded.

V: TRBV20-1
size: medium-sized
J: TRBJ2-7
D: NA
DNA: TGCAGTGCTGCCGCAGGGTTCTCCTACGAGCAGTACTTC
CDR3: CSAAAGFSYEQYF

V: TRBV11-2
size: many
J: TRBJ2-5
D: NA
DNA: TGTGCCAGCAGCTTAGACAGGGGGGTAGAGACCCAGTACTTC
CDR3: CASSLDRGVETQYF

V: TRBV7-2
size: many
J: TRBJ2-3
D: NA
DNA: TGTGCCAGCAGCTCTTACACAGATACGCAGTATTTT
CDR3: CASSSYTDTQYF

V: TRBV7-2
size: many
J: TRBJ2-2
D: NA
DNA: TGTGCCAGCAGCTTAATCCTCACCGGGGAGCTGTTTTTT
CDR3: CASSLILTGELFF

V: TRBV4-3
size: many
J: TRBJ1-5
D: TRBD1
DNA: TGCGCCAGCAGCCAAGATCCCACAGGGGACAATCAGCCCCAGCATTTT
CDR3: CASSQDPTGDNQPQHF

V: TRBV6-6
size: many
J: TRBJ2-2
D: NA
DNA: TGTGCCAGATCCCCAACCGGGGAGCTGTTTTTT
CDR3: CARSPTGELFF

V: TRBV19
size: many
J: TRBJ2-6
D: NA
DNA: TGTGCCAGTAGTATAAGGGCCAGCCTGAACTTACGGGGGGCCAACGTCCTGACTTTC
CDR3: CASSIRASLNLRGANVLTF

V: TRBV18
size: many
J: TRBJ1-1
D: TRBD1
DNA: TGTGCCAGCTCACCAAGACAGGGTGAAGCTTTCTTT
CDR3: CASSPRQGEAFF

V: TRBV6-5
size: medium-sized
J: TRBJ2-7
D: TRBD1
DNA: TGTGCCAGCAGCCCCGGGACAGGGTTCGAGCAGTACTTC
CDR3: CASSPGTGFEQYF

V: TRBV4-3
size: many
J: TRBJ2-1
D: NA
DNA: TGCGCCAGCAGCCAAGATGGGCTAGCGCGCAATGAGCAGTTCTTC
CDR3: CASSQDGLARNEQFF

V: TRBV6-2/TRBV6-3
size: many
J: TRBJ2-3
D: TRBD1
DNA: TGTGCCAGTGACCGGGACAGCGCATCAGATACGCATTATTTT
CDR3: CASDRDSASDTHYF

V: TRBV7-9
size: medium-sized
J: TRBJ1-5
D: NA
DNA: TGTGCCAGCAGCTTAGCATACAATCAGCCCCAGCATTTT
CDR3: CASSLAYNQPQHF

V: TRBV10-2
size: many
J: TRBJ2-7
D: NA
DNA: TGCGCCAGCAGTGAGTACAGTCGAGAGCAGTACTTC
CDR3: CASSEYSREQYF

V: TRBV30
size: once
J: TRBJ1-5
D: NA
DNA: TGTGCCTGGAGTGTAGCAGGGGATGAATCCGGGCCCCAGCATTTT
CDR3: CAWSVAGDESGPQHF

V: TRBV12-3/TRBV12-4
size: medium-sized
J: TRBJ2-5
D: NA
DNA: TGTGCCAGCAGAGATCTCCAACAAGAGACCCAGTACTTC
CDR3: CASRDLQQETQYF

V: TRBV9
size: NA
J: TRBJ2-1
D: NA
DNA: NA
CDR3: CASSIYLCSVAGLAGNEQFF

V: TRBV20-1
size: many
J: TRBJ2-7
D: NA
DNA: TGCAGTGCTCCTGGACTAGGGGGAGAGCAGTACTTC
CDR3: CSAPGLGGEQYF

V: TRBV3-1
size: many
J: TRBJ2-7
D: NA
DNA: TGTGCCAGCAGCCTGCGAGGGTCCCTATACGAGCAGTACTTC
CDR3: CASSLRGSLYEQYF

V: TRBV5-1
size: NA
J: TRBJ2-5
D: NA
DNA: TGTGCCAGCAGCCTAGGGGGACAAGAGACCCAGTACTTC
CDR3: CASSLGGQETQYF

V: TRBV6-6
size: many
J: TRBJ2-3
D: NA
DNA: TGTGCCAGCAGTACTCCCTCCAGGGTAGATACGCAGTATTTT
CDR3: CASSTPSRVDTQYF

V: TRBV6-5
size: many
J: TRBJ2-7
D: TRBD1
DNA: TGTGCCAGCAGTCTGGACAGGGATTACTCCTACGAGCAGTACTTC
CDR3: CASSLDRDYSYEQYF

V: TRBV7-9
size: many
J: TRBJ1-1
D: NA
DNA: TGTGCCAGCAGCTTACTAGGACAGCGGAACACTGAAGCTTTCTTT
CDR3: CASSLLGQRNTEAFF

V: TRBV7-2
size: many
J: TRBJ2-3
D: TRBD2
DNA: TGTGCCAGCAGCTTAAAGGCCCCCGTAGCGGGAGATACGCAGTATTTT
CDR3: CASSLKAPVAGDTQYF

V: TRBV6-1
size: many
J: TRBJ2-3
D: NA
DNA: TGTGCCAGCAGTGAAGCGCTGGCTAGCGTTAGCACAGATACGCAGTATTTT
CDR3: CASSEALASVSTDTQYF

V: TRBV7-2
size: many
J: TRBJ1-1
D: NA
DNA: TGTGCCAGCAACTTGGCGGGTTTGGGTGAAGCTTTCTTT
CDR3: CASNLAGLGEAFF

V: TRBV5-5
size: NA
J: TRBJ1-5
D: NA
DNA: TGTGCCAGCAGCTTGGAGGTAGATCAGCCCCAGCATTTT
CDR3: CASSLEVDQPQHF

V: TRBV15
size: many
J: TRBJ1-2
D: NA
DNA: TGTGCCACCAGCAGAGATCGGGCGGGAGGCTACACCTTC
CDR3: CATSRDRAGGYTF

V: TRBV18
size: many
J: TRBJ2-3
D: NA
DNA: TGTGCCAGCTCACCAGGGACAGATACGCAGTATTTT
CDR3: CASSPGTDTQYF

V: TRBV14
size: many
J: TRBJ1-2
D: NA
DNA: TGTGCCAGCAGCGCTCGCAGGGGCCCCTATGGCTACACCTTC
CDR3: CASSARRGPYGYTF

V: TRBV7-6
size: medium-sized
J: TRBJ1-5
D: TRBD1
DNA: TGTGCCAGCAGCTCGGGACAGGGTGACAATCAGCCCCAGCATTTT
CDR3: CASSSGQGDNQPQHF

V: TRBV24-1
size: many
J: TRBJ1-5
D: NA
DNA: TGTGCCACCAGTGATGGCTGGAGCAATCAGCCCCAGCATTTT
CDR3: CATSDGWSNQPQHF

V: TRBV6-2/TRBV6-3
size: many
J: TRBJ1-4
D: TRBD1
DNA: TGTGCCAGCAGTTCCAACAGGGGGTCGACTAATGAAAAACTGTTTTTT
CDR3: CASSSNRGSTNEKLFF

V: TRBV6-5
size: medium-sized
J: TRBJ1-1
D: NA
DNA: TGTGCCAGCAGTTCGGACCCTAACACTGAAGCTTTCTTT
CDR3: CASSSDPNTEAFF

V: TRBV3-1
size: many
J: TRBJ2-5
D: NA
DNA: TGTGCCAGCAGCTCCAGGGGAGAGACCCAGTACTTC
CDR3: CASSSRGETQYF

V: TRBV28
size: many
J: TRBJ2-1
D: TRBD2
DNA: TGTGCCAGCACTTTTAGCGGGAGGGCAGCCTACAATGAGCAGTTCTTC
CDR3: CASTFSGRAAYNEQFF

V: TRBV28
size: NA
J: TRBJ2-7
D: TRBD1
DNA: TGTGCCAGCAGTTCACGGGACAGGGCCTACGAGCAGTACTTC
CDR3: CASSSRDRAYEQYF

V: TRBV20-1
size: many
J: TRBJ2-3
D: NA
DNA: TGCAGTGCTATGCCCCGGGGATCGGCGCAGTATTTT
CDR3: CSAMPRGSAQYF

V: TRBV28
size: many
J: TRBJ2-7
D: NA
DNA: TGTGCCTGTGGCGGCGAGCAGTACTTC
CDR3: CACGGEQYF

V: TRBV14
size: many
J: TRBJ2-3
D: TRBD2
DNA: TGTGCCAGCAGCAATAGCGGGGGAGATACGCAGTATTTT
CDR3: CASSNSGGDTQYF

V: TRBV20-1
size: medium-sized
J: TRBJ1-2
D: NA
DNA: TGCAGTGCTAGAGGGACGGGGCACTATGGCTACACCTTC
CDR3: CSARGTGHYGYTF

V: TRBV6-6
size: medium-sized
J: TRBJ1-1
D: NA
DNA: TGTGCCAGCAGCCTCCGAGACGGCCCCGGGGGCACTGAAGCTTTCTTT
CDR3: CASSLRDGPGGTEAFF

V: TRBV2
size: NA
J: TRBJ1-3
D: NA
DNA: TGTGCCAGCAGTGAAGTGGGTTCTGGAAACACCATATATTTT
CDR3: CASSEVGSGNTIYF

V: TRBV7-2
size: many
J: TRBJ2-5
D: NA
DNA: TGTGCCAGCAGCTCTCCGCTCTTAAAGACCCAGTACTTC
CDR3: CASSSPLLKTQYF

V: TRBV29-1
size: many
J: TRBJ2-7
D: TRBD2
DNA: TGCAGCGTTGCACTAGCGGGGACCTACGAGCAGTACTTC
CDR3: CSVALAGTYEQYF

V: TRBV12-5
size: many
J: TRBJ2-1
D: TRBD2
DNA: TGTGCTAGTGGTTTGTGGGAGGGGAATGAGCAGTTCTTC
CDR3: CASGLWEGNEQFF

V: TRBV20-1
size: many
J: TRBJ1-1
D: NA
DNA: TGCAGTGCTAGCGTGAATGGGGCCCCCGGAGCTTTCTTT
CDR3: CSASVNGAPGAFF

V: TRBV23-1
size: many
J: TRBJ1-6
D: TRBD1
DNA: TGCGCCAGCAGTCCCCCGGACAGGGGGCCGGCTACTGGTACACCCCTCCACTTT
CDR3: CASSPPDRGPATGTPLHF

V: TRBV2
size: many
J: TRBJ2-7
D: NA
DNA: TGTGCCAGCAGTGAAGGCAGGCTCTACGAGCAGTACTTC
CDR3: CASSEGRLYEQYF

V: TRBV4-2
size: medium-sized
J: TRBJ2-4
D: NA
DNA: TGTGCCAGCAGCCAAGGTCTTCGCTGGGCAGGGGCGGCGGAGGTACCCAAAAACATTCAGTACTTC
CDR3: CASSQGLRWAGAAEVPKNIQYF

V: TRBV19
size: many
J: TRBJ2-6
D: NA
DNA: TGTGCCAGTAGTATAGATCCCCGGGGAGCCGGGGCCAACGTCCTGACTTTC
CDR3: CASSIDPRGAGANVLTF

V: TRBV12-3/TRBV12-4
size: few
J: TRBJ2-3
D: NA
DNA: TGTGCCAGCAGTTTTCGGGGTCTCACAGATACGCAGTATTTT
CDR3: CASSFRGLTDTQYF

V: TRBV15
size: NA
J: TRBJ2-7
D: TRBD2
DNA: TGTGCCACCAGCAGGTCCTTGGGACTAGCGGGGACCTCCTACGAGCAGTACTTC
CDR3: CATSRSLGLAGTSYEQYF